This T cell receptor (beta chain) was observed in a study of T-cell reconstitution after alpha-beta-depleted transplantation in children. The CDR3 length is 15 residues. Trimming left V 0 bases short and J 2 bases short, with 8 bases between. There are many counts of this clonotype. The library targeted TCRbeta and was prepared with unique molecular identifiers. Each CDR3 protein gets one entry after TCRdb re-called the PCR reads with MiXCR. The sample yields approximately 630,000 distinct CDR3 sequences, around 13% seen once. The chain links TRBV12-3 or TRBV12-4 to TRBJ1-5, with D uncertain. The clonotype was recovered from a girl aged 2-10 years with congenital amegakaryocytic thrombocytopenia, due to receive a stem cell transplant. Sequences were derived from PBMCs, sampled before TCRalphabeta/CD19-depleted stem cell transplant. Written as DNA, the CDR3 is TGTGCCAGCAGTTTAGCACCGAGCGGCAATCAGCCCCAGCATTTT. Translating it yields CASSLAPSGNQPQHF.